This T cell receptor beta chain was captured in a study of response to subunit inactivated influenza vaccine. Broader study findings: Authors suggested each seasonal influenza vaccination recruits few new T cells.

Germline V gives CDR1 DFQATT, CDR2 SNEGSKA (reference sequence). This CDR3 has 11 residues. With 4 bases removed from V and 7 bases from J, the gap between germline ends came to 10 bases. TCRdb passed the RT-PCR reads through MiXCR, listing each CDR3 protein once. Here the sample spans roughly 570,000 distinct CDR3 sequences, roughly 13% being singletons. The table lists this clonotype with a few counts. The antigen is not known. The sample here was PBMCs from blood, taken roughly 48 days after vaccination. This chain joins TRBV20-1 and TRBJ1-2; tentatively, D is TRBD1 (5 bases). The clonotype was recovered from a man between 45 and 60 years old who received an inactivated influenza vaccine. The CDR3 nucleotides read TGCAGTGCTACAGGGCCACGTGGCTACACCTTC. The encoded protein is CSATGPRGYTF.